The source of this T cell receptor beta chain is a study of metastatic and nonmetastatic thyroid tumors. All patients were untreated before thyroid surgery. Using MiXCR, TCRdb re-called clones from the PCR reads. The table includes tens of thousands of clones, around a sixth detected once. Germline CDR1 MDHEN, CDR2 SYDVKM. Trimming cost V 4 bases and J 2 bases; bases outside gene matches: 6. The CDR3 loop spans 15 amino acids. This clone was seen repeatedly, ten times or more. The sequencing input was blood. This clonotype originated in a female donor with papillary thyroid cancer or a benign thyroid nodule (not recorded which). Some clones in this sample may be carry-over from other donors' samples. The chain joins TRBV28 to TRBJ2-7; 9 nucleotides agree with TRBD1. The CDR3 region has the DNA TGTGCCAGCAGTTCCGACCGGACAGGGGCCTACGAGCAGTACTTC. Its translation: CASSSDRTGAYEQYF.